This T cell receptor beta chain is drawn from a study of shared clonotypes between healthy human individuals. Study-wide points: Shared across a handful of donors were around 5% of the naive CD4 clonotypes.

About this clone: Its target is unknown.

At a deep level, the assay was run. Sorted-subset replicate PCR reactions were performed with about 200 ng DNA, corresponding to about 32,000 T cell genomes. Only in-frame clones appear in the TCRdb table, and some are missing; sequencing was by immunoSEQ multiplex PCR. The top ten clones hold roughly 10% of a sample with approximately 330,000 clones, about 70% of them seen once. The CDR3 covers 15 residues. Germline V lookup: CDR1 MDHEN, CDR2 SYDVKM. Trimming cost V 3 bases and J 0 bases, with 9 bases left between them. The study drew all its donors from Caucasian adults living in Nashville, Tennessee.

This chain joins TRBV28 and TRBJ1-3; no clear D. The sample was memory CD4+ T cells sorted from blood. Subset given: CD45RA-negative fraction. The clonotype comes from a young man in good health. In DNA, the CDR3 is TGTGCCAGCAGTTTTGGAGGGTCCTCTGGAAACACCATATATTTT. Its translation is CASSFGGSSGNTIYF.